The rows below give T cell receptor beta chains drawn from one sample of a study of OX40 agonist ivuxolimab in advanced cancers. Assay used: immunoSEQ multiplex PCR; TCRdb lists only in-frame clones, some missing. Of about 96,000 clones listed, 90% are singletons. The material sequenced was CD4+ or CD8+ T cells sorted from blood, taken in a trial of the OX40 agonist ivuxolimab. These receptor sequences come from an adult with an advanced solid tumor such as melanoma, head and neck, liver or kidney cancer. Both conserved end residues are part of each CDR3. Size is omitted from some rows. Given values are once, few, many or a class for expanded clones.

size: .
J: TRBJ1-5
V: TRBV2
CDR3: CASSGDYQPQHF

size: .
J: TRBJ2-5
V: TRBV11-3
CDR3: CASSLGRAGQETQYF

size: once
J: TRBJ2-3
V: TRBV11-3
CDR3: CASSALAGISTDTQYF

size: .
J: TRBJ1-2
V: TRBV30
CDR3: CAWTGLYYGYTF

size: .
J: TRBJ2-2
V: TRBV9
CDR3: CASSERTGANTGELFF

size: .
J: TRBJ2-5
V: TRBV7-2
CDR3: CASSRYRGLGETQYF

size: .
J: TRBJ2-3
V: TRBV4-2
CDR3: CASSQEGTGGTDTQYF

size: .
J: TRBJ2-1
V: TRBV6-7
CDR3: CASSFAQGTGGLAGTYNEQFF

size: .
J: TRBJ1-2
V: TRBV28
CDR3: CASRTVDGDQGYTF

size: .
J: TRBJ2-3
V: TRBV9
CDR3: CASSVTVTDTQYF

size: .
J: TRBJ2-7
V: TRBV7-8
CDR3: CASSPGREALHEQYF

size: .
J: TRBJ2-5
V: TRBV28
CDR3: CASSHSKAGGRETQYF

size: .
J: TRBJ2-1
V: TRBV27
CDR3: CASSLFREGLNEQFF

size: .
J: TRBJ2-1
V: TRBV28
CDR3: CASSLFRASGYNEQFF

size: .
J: TRBJ1-2
V: TRBV14
CDR3: CASSQQGQTYGYTF

size: .
J: TRBJ2-5
V: TRBV7-3
CDR3: CASSFGGLAEETQYF

size: .
J: TRBJ2-7
V: TRBV11-3
CDR3: CASSRPGQATYEQYF

size: .
J: TRBJ1-6
V: TRBV2
CDR3: CASSEAYGNSPLHF

size: .
J: TRBJ1-2
V: TRBV6-1
CDR3: CASSGRGSRGGYTF

size: .
J: TRBJ1-2
V: TRBV18
CDR3: CASSPGTGVNYGYTF

size: .
J: TRBJ1-5
V: TRBV7-2
CDR3: CASSSQGGINQPQHF

size: .
J: TRBJ2-5
V: TRBV29-1
CDR3: CSVGRVAETQYF